One and the same sample provided the 16 T cell receptor beta chains below, sequenced in a study of a mutant IDH1 vaccine in newly diagnosed glioma. Time point: week 11, during vaccination. Mutant IDH1 20-mer peptide, at 300 ug, made up each vaccine dose, with topical imiquimod. The antigens of these receptors remain unknown. The assay was immunoSEQ multiplex PCR, and TCRdb's table has in-frame clones only and misses some. The sample includes around 41,000 clones, 65% to 85% of them seen just once. The source was PBMCs, collected from a glioma patient whose treatment included an IDH1 peptide vaccine. Receptors originate from a man aged 40-49 years with glioma.

The chain employs TRBV6-5 and TRBJ2-5; D is uncertain. This CDR3 region has 13 residues. Trimming cost V 6 bases and J 0 bases, with 8 bases left between them. Germline lookup yields CDR1 MNHEY and CDR2 SVGAGI. CDR3 coding DNA: TGTGCCAGCAGCGTACTGCACCAAGAGACCCAGTACTTC. This encodes CASSVLHQETQYF.

The rearrangement links TRBV2 to TRBJ1-5, with a weak D call TRBD1 (5 bases). The CDR3 loop spans 14 amino acids. Looked up from germline, CDR1 is SNHLY and CDR2 is FYNNEI. The V gene lost 6 bases and the J gene lost 4 bases, with 13 bases spanning the gap. This CDR3 is CASSYTTENQPQHF. CDR3 bases: TGTGCCAGCAGCTACACGACAGAGAATCAGCCCCAGCATTTT. The entire variable domain, with the rest obtained from reference TRBV2 and TRBJ1-5, is as follows: EPEVTQTPSHQVTQMGQEVILRCVPISNHLYFYWYRQILGQKVEFLVSFYNNEISEKSEIFDDQFSVERPDGSNFTLKIRSTKLEDSAMYFCASSYTTENQPQHFGDGTRLSIL.

This clone was counted a single time. The CDR3 spells CASSLASGLANEQYF. The CDR3 DNA sequence: TGTGCCAGCAGCTTGGCCTCGGGACTAGCGAACGAGCAGTACTTC. This chain joins TRBV5-4 and TRBJ2-7; 10 nucleotides match TRBD2. Germline CDR1 reads SGHNT; CDR2 reads YYREEE (reference sequence). V lost 0 bases to trimming and J lost 5 bases; unmatched junction nucleotides: 5. The CDR3 contains 15 residues.

V is TRBV7-2 and J is TRBJ2-1, with 7 bases lining up with TRBD2. The V gene end was trimmed by 6 bases and the J gene end by 0 bases; junction bases not matched to a gene: 2. The CDR3 spans 14 residues. Germline-derived CDR1 and CDR2 are SGHTA and FQGNSA. The CDR3 bases are TGTGCCAGCAGGTCTAGCGGCTCCTACAATGAGCAGTTCTTC. This codes for CASRSSGSYNEQFF.

The rearrangement uses TRBV12-5 and TRBJ2-7; 8 bases match TRBD1. CDR3 size: 14 residues. CDR1 LGHNT and CDR2 FRNRAP come from the germline V gene. V gave up 4 bases and J gave up 2 bases; unmatched junction bases: 4. The CDR3 DNA sequence: TGTGCTAGTGGTTCAGGGACAGGCACCTACGAGCAGTACTTC. It encodes CASGSGTGTYEQYF. The full variable domain, rest sourced from reference TRBV12-5 and TRBJ2-7, is DARVTQTPRHKVTEMGQEVTMRCQPILGHNTVFWYRQTMMQGLELLAYFRNRAPLDDSGMPKDRFSAEMPDATLATLKIQPSEPRDSAVYFCASGSGTGTYEQYFGPGTRLTVT.

The chain links TRBV5-4 to TRBJ2-5; D gene ambiguous. The CDR3 runs to 14 residues. The germline V gene has CDR1 SGHNT and CDR2 YYREEE (reference sequence). Trimming took off 4 bases at V and 4 bases at J, with 14 bases between the two ends. CDR3 in DNA: TGTGCCAGCAGCCCAGGCGGTCGTTCAGAGACCCAGTACTTC. It translates to CASSPGGRSETQYF.

J is TRBJ1-5 and V is TRBV18, with a tentative D call TRBD1 (6 bases). This CDR3 comprises 16 residues. Germline values: CDR1 KGHSH, CDR2 LQKENI. The V gene lost 3 bases and the J gene lost 4 bases, with 16 bases spanning the gap. The CDR3 nucleotides are TGTGCCAGCTCACCCCCCAGCACAGGGTGGAATCAGCCCCAGCATTTT. Amino acids: CASSPPSTGWNQPQHF.

The V call is TRBV18, the J call TRBJ2-7; D could derive from TRBD1 or TRBD2 (5 bases each). Germline V gene lookup returns CDR1 KGHSH and CDR2 LQKENI. The CDR3 runs 15 residues. Trimming took off 6 bases at V and 4 bases at J, with 19 bases between the two ends. The CDR3 nucleotides read TGTGCCAGCTCCCCTACTGGGGGTGGCCAATACGAGCAGTACTTC. This gives the protein CASSPTGGGQYEQYF. The whole variable domain, filled in from reference TRBV18 and TRBJ2-7, reads NAGVMQNPRHLVRRRGQEARLRCSPMKGHSHVYWYRQLPEEGLKFMVYLQKENIIDESGMPKERFSAEFPKEGPSILRIQQVVRGDSAAYFCASSPTGGGQYEQYFGPGTRLTVT.

This chain uses TRBV5-8 with TRBJ2-4; TRBD1 might be the D (6 bases). Germline V gene lookup returns CDR1 SGHTS and CDR2 YDEGEE. V lost 0 bases, J lost 4 bases, and 11 bases lay in between. CDR3 length: 15 residues. CDR3: CASSLDHREKNIQYF. Written as DNA, the CDR3 is TGTGCCAGCAGCTTGGATCACAGGGAGAAAAACATTCAGTACTTC.

The rearrangement uses TRBV6-6 and TRBJ1-5; no clear D. The CDR3 sequence is 14 residues long. The V and J ends lost 10 bases and 2 bases respectively, with 15 bases between them. Germline V gene sequence: CDR1 MNHNY, CDR2 SVGAGI (reference sequence). CDR3 DNA: TGTGCCACCCTAAGAAAGGGAGGCAATCAGCCCCAGCATTTT. Translated: CATLRKGGNQPQHF.

The CDR3 loop is CASRRTGADTQYF. The CDR3 DNA sequence: TGTGCCAGCCGGAGGACAGGGGCAGATACGCAGTATTTT. This chain joins TRBV25-1 and TRBJ2-3, with 9 positions matching TRBD1. V lost 8 bases, J lost 4 bases, and 4 bases stayed unmatched. Germline-derived CDR1 and CDR2 are MGHDK and SYGVNS. There are 13 residues in the CDR3.

V gene TRBV5-4 combines with J gene TRBJ1-6, with D possibly matching TRBD1 (5 bases). Trimming took off 2 bases at V and 10 bases at J, with 16 bases between the two ends. The CDR3 runs 15 residues. Per the germline V gene, CDR1 is SGHNT and CDR2 is YYREEE (reference sequence). The CDR3 sequence: CASSFKGQGGSPLHF. In DNA form, the CDR3 reads TGTGCCAGCAGCTTCAAAGGGCAGGGCGGCTCACCCCTCCACTTT.

J is TRBJ2-7 and V is TRBV19, with 10 bases fitting TRBD2. Trimming took 5 bases from V and 4 from J; bases not matched to a gene: 5. This CDR3 is built from 14 residues. Germline V CDR1 and CDR2: LNHDA, SQIVND (reference sequence). The CDR3 region has the DNA TGTGCCAGTAGTCCGGGACTAGCGTATTACGAGCAGTACTTC. Its translation: CASSPGLAYYEQYF.

The gene calls are TRBV7-9 and TRBJ2-3, with D possibly TRBD2 on 5 matching bases. V lost 2 bases and J 5 bases, leaving 20 bases between the germline ends. The germline CDR1 and CDR2 sequences are SEHNR and FQNEAQ (reference sequence). The CDR3 is 17 residues long. In nucleotides, the CDR3 is TGTGCCAGCAGCTTACGGGAAAACTACCCACGGGGAGATACGCAGTATTTT. The encoded protein is CASSLRENYPRGDTQYF.

This clone was seen just once. The chain employs TRBV7-2 and TRBJ2-5; 8 positions agree with TRBD1. The CDR3 has 11 residues. Germline lookup yields CDR1 SGHTA and CDR2 FQGNSA. With 5 bases clipped from V and 14 bases from J, the junction kept 7 bases outside the gene matches. CDR3 bases: TGTGCCAGCAGCGAGGACAGGGATGTTTACTTC. Its protein is CASSEDRDVYF.

This clone was seen just once. The V gene is TRBV5-1, the J gene TRBJ1-2, with TRBD1 as a possible D gene (6 bases). The germline gives CDR1 SGHRS, CDR2 YFSETQ. V was cut by 0 bases and J by 8 bases, with 14 bases left in between. The CDR3 runs 14 residues. CDR3 in amino acids: CASSLDGTPSGYTF. The CDR3 nucleotides are TGCGCCAGCAGCTTGGATGGGACACCTTCGGGCTACACCTTC.